These 16 T cell receptor beta chains were sequenced from one sample in a study of post-analysis software for immune sequencing data. Antigen specificity for these receptors is unknown. Each TCR beta cDNA library carried unique molecular identifiers. MiXCR, run by TCRdb on the PCR reads, gives a single entry per CDR3 protein. The sample has roughly 600,000 distinct CDR3 sequences, 40% to 50% seen once; the top ten hold 1.5% to 2%. Study-wide results and limits: The study found TRBV5-6, TRBV5-1 and TRBV20-1 among a few TRBV segments more frequent in patients than controls.

Source material: blood. The source is a girl aged 5-17 years with multiple sclerosis.

This clonotype was detected ten times or more. CDR3 in amino acids: CASSYSGQGAYEQYF. The CDR3 bases are TGTGCCAGCAGTTACTCGGGACAGGGGGCCTACGAGCAGTACTTC. The rearrangement uses TRBV6-5 and TRBJ2-7; 11 bases map to TRBD1. This CDR3 has 15 residues. Germline V gene sequence: CDR1 MNHEY, CDR2 SVGAGI. V trimming: 0 bases; J trimming: 2 bases; junction bases outside the gene matches: 0.

This chain uses TRBV6-1 with TRBJ1-2; 7 bases are a match to TRBD1. The CDR3 spans 16 residues. Germline V gives CDR1 MNHNS, CDR2 SASEGT. Trimming cost V 5 bases and J 4 bases; bases outside gene matches: 13. CDR3 region: CASSQNTGARLYGYTF. The CDR3 region has the DNA TGTGCCAGCAGTCAGAATACAGGGGCGCGACTCTATGGCTACACCTTC.

The CDR3, as DNA: TGTGCCAGCAGCCACAATGTGGGTGAGCAGTTCTTC. Its protein is CASSHNVGEQFF. The chain recombines TRBV25-1 with TRBJ2-1, with D hard to call. V was pared by 6 bases and J by 9 bases, with 12 bases between. Looked up from germline, CDR1 is MGHDK and CDR2 is SYGVNS. This CDR3 contains 12 residues.

This chain uses TRBV5-1 with TRBJ2-1, with 10 bases that match TRBD2. J was trimmed by 10 bases and V by 3 bases; bases with no gene match: 10. The CDR3 covers 15 residues. The V gene's germline CDR1 is SGHRS and CDR2 YFSETQ. CDR3 in amino acids: CASSSLAGGQLEQFF. CDR3 nucleotide sequence: TGCGCCAGCAGCTCTTTAGCGGGGGGTCAACTGGAGCAGTTCTTC.

V usage is TRBV12-3 or TRBV12-4 and J usage is TRBJ1-5; no firm D call. The CDR3 is 15 amino acids. V dropped 1 base and J dropped 0 bases, with 7 bases sitting between them. Written as DNA, the CDR3 is TGTGCCAGCAGTTTAGGACTTTATAGCAATCAGCCCCAGCATTTT. Translation gives CASSLGLYSNQPQHF.

This chain uses TRBV20-1 with TRBJ2-3, with 8 positions matching TRBD2. This CDR3 contains 14 residues. V gave up 2 bases and J gave up 5 bases; unmatched junction bases: 6. The germline V gene encodes CDR1 DFQATT and CDR2 SNEGSKA (reference sequence). CDR3 loop: CSARSGGRGDTQYF. The CDR3 region has the DNA TGCAGTGCTAGATCGGGAGGGCGGGGAGATACGCAGTATTTT.

The rearrangement links TRBV7-2 to TRBJ1-4; TRBD1 might be the D (6 bases). Trimming shortened V by 5 bases and J by 8 bases, and 12 bases separated the two germline ends. Germline CDR1 and CDR2: SGHTA and FQGNSA. The CDR3 totals 13 residues. The CDR3 here is CASSQQGTEKLFF. The DNA of the CDR3 is TGTGCCAGCAGCCAACAGGGTACCGAAAAACTGTTTTTT.

This clonotype was counted only a few times. V gene TRBV24-1 combines with J gene TRBJ1-2; D is unresolved. The CDR3 runs to 14 residues. V was trimmed by 2 bases and J by 6 bases, leaving 12 bases between them. Germline CDR1 reads KGHDR; CDR2 reads SFDVKD. The CDR3: CATSDSSGGNGYTF. CDR3 DNA: TGTGCCACCAGTGATTCCTCGGGAGGTAATGGCTACACCTTC.

This clonotype has only a few counts. The DNA of the CDR3 is TGTGCCAGCAGCTCAGACAGGGGAAGCACAGATACGCAGTATTTT. Protein sequence: CASSSDRGSTDTQYF. J is TRBJ2-3 and V is TRBV7-3, with TRBD1 identical over 8 bases. Unmatched junction bases numbered 3, after V lost 4 bases and J lost 0 bases. CDR3 size: 15 residues. Germline loops: CDR1 SGHTA, CDR2 FQGTGA. Full variable domain (rest looked up from reference TRBV7-3 and TRBJ2-3): GAGVSQTPSNKVTEKGKYVELRCDPISGHTALYWYRQSLGQGPEFLIYFQGTGAADDSGLPNDRFFAVRPEGSVSTLKIQRTERGDSAVYLCASSSDRGSTDTQYFGPGTRLTVL.

This clonotype was observed many times. The V call is TRBV3-1, the J call TRBJ2-5; 8 bases are shared with TRBD1. Germline CDR1 is LGHDT and CDR2 is YNNKEL (reference sequence). The CDR3 is 13 amino acids. Trimming at V came to 5 bases and at J to 3 bases, leaving 2 bases not matched to a gene. CDR3 protein: CASSWGQEETQYF. The CDR3 bases are TGTGCCAGCAGCTGGGGACAGGAAGAGACCCAGTACTTC.

The rearrangement uses TRBV24-1 and TRBJ1-2; D possibly corresponds to TRBD1 (6 bases). The CDR3 spans 14 residues. Germline CDR1 and CDR2: KGHDR and SFDVKD. V was cut by 0 bases and J by 7 bases, with 11 bases left in between. This chain's CDR3 is CATSDLPGAGGYTF. Written as DNA, the CDR3 is TGTGCCACCAGTGATTTGCCGGGGGCCGGTGGCTACACCTTC.

The chain employs TRBV10-3 and TRBJ2-7, with 7 bases aligning to TRBD1. The CDR3 extends over 14 amino acids. Germline CDR1 ENHRY, CDR2 SYGVKD. With V trimmed by 6 bases and J by 3 bases, 8 bases remained unmatched. CDR3: CAIRGQGDRYEQYF. CDR3 nucleotides: TGTGCCATCAGGGGCCAGGGGGACCGCTACGAGCAGTACTTC.

The chain links TRBV10-3 to TRBJ2-5; 7 bases match TRBD1. This CDR3 has 15 amino acids. CDR1 and CDR2 from the germline V gene are ENHRY and SYGVKD. After removal of 5 bases from V and 5 bases from J, the junction contained 11 bases not matched to a gene. The CDR3 sequence is CAISPQGELRETQYF. The CDR3 DNA follows: TGTGCCATCAGTCCCCAGGGGGAGCTTAGGGAGACCCAGTACTTC.

The chain uses TRBV3-1 and TRBJ2-1; 10 positions agree with TRBD2. The V segment lost 2 bases and the J segment 6 bases; nucleotides outside the gene matches: 7. This CDR3 comprises 16 residues. Germline V gene data show CDR1 as LGHDT and CDR2 as YNNKEL (reference sequence). CDR3 region: CASSQRPSGSGNEQFF. Written as DNA, the CDR3 is TGTGCCAGCAGCCAAAGGCCTAGCGGGAGTGGCAATGAGCAGTTCTTC.

The V gene is TRBV14, the J gene TRBJ1-2; D remains ambiguous. Trimming cost V 1 base and J 7 bases, with 7 bases left between them. CDR1 is SGHDN, CDR2 FVKESK, per germline. The CDR3 runs 12 residues. This CDR3 reads CASSQAGSGYTF. The CDR3, as DNA: TGTGCCAGCAGCCAAGCCGGGAGTGGCTACACCTTC.

This chain joins TRBV4-1 and TRBJ1-4, with D possibly TRBD1 on 6 matching bases. The V and J ends lost 2 bases and 11 bases respectively, with 15 bases between them. Looked up from germline, CDR1 is MGHRA and CDR2 is YSYEKL. This CDR3 is built from 14 residues. CDR3 coding DNA: TGCGCCAGCAGCCAAAGGGGGGGTCCGTGGAAACTGTTTTTT. Translation gives CASSQRGGPWKLFF.